The rows below give T cell receptor beta chains drawn from one sample of a study of immune evolution from preneoplasia to lung adenocarcinoma. Some clones are missing from TCRdb's copy, which holds only in-frame ones; the method was immunoSEQ multiplex PCR. The sample has about 4,900 clones; 76% are singletons. The source material was FFPE minimally invasive lung adenocarcinoma tissue. Receptors were obtained from a person between 65 and 79 years old with lung adenocarcinoma. Both conserved end residues are part of each CDR3. The D gene is left open where the match is weak. Some rows have no size entry. The others give once, few or many, or a class for an expanded clone.

d_call,clone_size,v_call,j_call,cdr3_nt,cdr3_aa
-,-,TRBV5-1,TRBJ2-7,TGCGCCAGCAGCTTGGGGGCTACTAACCACTACGAGCAGTACTTC,CASSLGATNHYEQYF
TRBD2,-,TRBV27,TRBJ2-1,TGTGCCAGCAAACCGGCGGGGGGGCGTAATGAGCAGTTCTTC,CASKPAGGRNEQFF
-,-,TRBV4-1,TRBJ1-5,TGCGCCAGCAGCCAAGATTGGAGGGGGAATCAGCCCCAGCATTTT,CASSQDWRGNQPQHF
TRBD2,-,TRBV7-3,TRBJ2-1,TGTGCCAGCAGCGCGATAGCGGGGGGGTTGTATGAGCAGTTCTTC,CASSAIAGGLYEQFF
TRBD1,-,TRBV19,TRBJ2-3,TGTGCCAGTAGTCCCCAGGGGGCAGATACGCAGTATTTT,CASSPQGADTQYF
-,-,TRBV28,TRBJ1-1,TGTGCCAGCAGTTTATCGGCGGCTATAAGAGCTTTCTTT,CASSLSAAIRAFF
TRBD1,-,TRBV10-2,TRBJ1-5,TGCGCCAGCAGTGAGTCAAACAGGGGAAATCAGCCCCAGCATTTT,CASSESNRGNQPQHF
TRBD1,-,TRBV6-5,TRBJ1-2,TGTGCCAGCAGCCCCACAGGGGCCCTTAACTATGGCTACACCTTC,CASSPTGALNYGYTF
-,-,TRBV18,TRBJ2-1,TGTGCCAGCTCACCACGATCCGGGACCCCCTCTGGTGAGCAGTTCTTC,CASSPRSGTPSGEQFF
-,-,TRBV11-2,TRBJ1-6,TGTGCCAGCAGCTTAGTAGGCTCACCCCTCCACTTT,CASSLVGSPLHF
-,few,TRBV30,TRBJ2-1,TGTGCCTGGGATCTGGGGAGCGGCAATGAGCAGTTCTTC,CAWDLGSGNEQFF
TRBD1,-,TRBV5-6,TRBJ1-5,TGTGCCAGCAGCGAAGCCGGGACAGGCCTAAATCAGCCCCAGCATTTT,CASSEAGTGLNQPQHF
TRBD2,-,TRBV7-9,TRBJ2-3,TGTGCCAGCAGCTCCGCTCTCGATAGCGGGCTCCGCACAGATACGCAGTATTTT,CASSSALDSGLRTDTQYF
-,-,TRBV9,TRBJ2-1,TGTGCCAGCAGCGTAGGCCGGGACCCGCCCTACAATGAGCAGTTCTTC,CASSVGRDPPYNEQFF
TRBD1,-,TRBV19,TRBJ2-1,TGTGCCAGTAGTATACTGACAGGGGGCAATGAGCAGTTCTTC,CASSILTGGNEQFF
TRBD1,once,TRBV7-9,TRBJ2-4,TGTGCCAGCAGCTTAACGACCGGGACAGAGAAAAACATTCAGTACTTC,CASSLTTGTEKNIQYF
TRBD1,-,TRBV19,TRBJ1-2,TGTGCCAGTAGTCCGGGGACAGGGGGAGGCTATGGCTACACCTTC,CASSPGTGGGYGYTF
-,-,TRBV29-1,TRBJ2-3,TGCAGCGTTGAAGTTCGTGACAGGAGGCGGGATACGCAGTATTTT,CSVEVRDRRRDTQYF
-,-,TRBV5-1,TRBJ2-1,TGCGCCAGCAGTCCTACCCTGGACAGAAACAATGAGCAGTTCTTC,CASSPTLDRNNEQFF
-,-,TRBV21-1,TRBJ1-1,TGTGCCAGCAGAGCCACCGTAGCTACAATTCGCACTGAAGCTTTCTTT,CASRATVATIRTEAFF
-,-,TRBV10-1,TRBJ1-1,TGCGCCAGCAGTGAAATCATGAGCCGTGAAGCTTTCTTT,CASSEIMSREAFF
-,-,TRBV7-6,TRBJ2-3,TGTGCCAGCAGCTGGTCCCAGGGACGGGTAGATACGCAGTATTTT,CASSWSQGRVDTQYF
TRBD1,-,TRBV7-3,TRBJ2-1,TGTGCCAGCAGCCCGACAGGGTACAATGAGCAGTTCTTC,CASSPTGYNEQFF
TRBD2,-,TRBV2,TRBJ2-1,TGTGCCAGCAGTGAAAGGGCGGGAGAATCCTACAATGAGCAGTTCTTC,CASSERAGESYNEQFF
TRBD2,-,TRBV30,TRBJ2-5,TGTGCCTTAGGACTAGCGGGCGAAGAGACCCAGTACTTC,CALGLAGEETQYF
-,-,TRBV9,TRBJ2-2,TGTGCCAGCAGCTTAGGGGGGGCTGTGAAGAACACCGGGGAGCTGTTTTTT,CASSLGGAVKNTGELFF
-,-,TRBV28,TRBJ2-4,TGTGCCAGCAGTTTATTTGTAGGACAAGGAGGTCAGTACTTC,CASSLFVGQGGQYF
TRBD2,-,TRBV4-2,TRBJ2-3,TGTGCCAGCAGCCAAAGGGCTAGCGGGAGTAACACAGATACGCAGTATTTT,CASSQRASGSNTDTQYF
TRBD2,-,TRBV27,TRBJ2-7,TGTGCCAGCAGTTCCCGACTAGCGGGGTACGAGCAGTACTTC,CASSSRLAGYEQYF
TRBD1,-,TRBV10-3,TRBJ1-1,TGTGCCATCAGTGAGTTAAGACAGGGGGCGCCCACTGAAGCTTTCTTT,CAISELRQGAPTEAFF
-,-,TRBV5-6,TRBJ2-1,TGTGCCAGCAGCTTGGGATCTAGCGATGAGCAGTTCTTC,CASSLGSSDEQFF
-,-,TRBV30,TRBJ2-7,TGTGCCTGGAGGGATGTCGGGCGTTCCTACGAGCAGTACTTC,CAWRDVGRSYEQYF
-,-,TRBV19,TRBJ1-2,TGTGCCAGTAGTAACACACAGATCTATGGCTACACCTTC,CASSNTQIYGYTF
-,-,TRBV18,TRBJ2-7,TGTGCCAGCTCACCGGGCTACGAGCAGTACTTC,CASSPGYEQYF
-,once,TRBV5-6,TRBJ1-3,TGTGCCAGCAGCCCGACGGGGGCTGGAAACACCATATATTTT,CASSPTGAGNTIYF
-,-,TRBV6-6,TRBJ1-2,TGTGCCAGCAGTTCTAACAACTATGGCTACACCTTC,CASSSNNYGYTF
TRBD1,-,TRBV27,TRBJ1-6,TGTGCCAGCAGGAGAGGGGGCGGATATAATTCACCCCTCCACTTT,CASRRGGGYNSPLHF
-,-,TRBV27,TRBJ2-2,TGTGCCAGCAGTTCTACGAACACCGGGGAGCTGTTTTTT,CASSSTNTGELFF
TRBD1,-,TRBV10-3,TRBJ2-7,TGTGCCATCAGTGACAATCCAGGGACAGGGGAGTACTTC,CAISDNPGTGEYF
-,-,TRBV20-1,TRBJ2-7,TGCAGTGCTAACGAGCAGTACTTC,CSANEQYF
TRBD2,once,TRBV19,TRBJ2-1,TGTGCCAGTAATCTAGCGGGGTACAATGAGCAGTTCTTC,CASNLAGYNEQFF
TRBD2,-,TRBV12-5,TRBJ2-3,TGTGCTAGTGGTTTAGCGGGGTTTAGCACAGATACGCAGTATTTT,CASGLAGFSTDTQYF
TRBD1,-,TRBV11-2,TRBJ2-7,TGTGCCAGCAGCTTAGGGACAGGGATCACCTACGAGCAGTACTTC,CASSLGTGITYEQYF
-,once,TRBV5-1,TRBJ1-1,TGCGCCAGCAGATCAGGGGACGGGATGAACACTGAAGCTTTCTTT,CASRSGDGMNTEAFF
-,few,TRBV5-7,TRBJ2-7,TGTGCCAGCAGCTTGTGGGCTAGCGTCGGTAAGCAGTACTTC,CASSLWASVGKQYF
-,-,TRBV7-3,TRBJ2-6,TGTGCCAGCAGCTTAACGGGGGCTGGGGCCAACGTCCTGACTTTC,CASSLTGAGANVLTF
TRBD1,-,TRBV30,TRBJ1-5,TGTGCCTGGAGTCCAGGGGGTGAGCAGCCCCAGCATTTT,CAWSPGGEQPQHF
-,-,TRBV20-1,TRBJ1-2,TGCAGTGCTAGGCTTAACTATGGCTACACCTTC,CSARLNYGYTF
-,-,TRBV27,TRBJ2-7,TGTGCCAGCGCAATGAAGGAATCATACGAGCAGTACTTC,CASAMKESYEQYF
TRBD1,-,TRBV11-2,TRBJ1-4,TGTGCCAGCAGTAAGGACAGGGAGGAAAAACTGTTTTTT,CASSKDREEKLFF
TRBD1,-,TRBV6-1,TRBJ2-7,TGTGCCAGCAGTGAAGCCCGGACAGGGTTCCACGAGCAGTACTTC,CASSEARTGFHEQYF